This record concerns one T cell receptor beta chain sequence. Only in-frame clones appear in the TCRdb table, and some are missing; sequencing was by immunoSEQ multiplex PCR. This sample has approximately 100,000 clones, with approximately 87% found just once. V trimming: 1 base; J trimming: 7 bases; junction bases outside the gene matches: 9. This CDR3 contains 16 residues. Germline V gives CDR1 SGHTA, CDR2 FQGTGA. The data are from a study of T cell responses to AZD1222 COVID-19 vaccine. This TCR was sampled from an adult who received the AZD1222 COVID-19 vaccine. Sequenced material: peripheral blood, taken 28 days after the second AZD1222 dose. This chain connects TRBV7-3 to TRBJ2-1; 8 nucleotides match TRBD2. The CDR3 region is CASSLKFSGIRNEQFF. The CDR3 DNA follows: TGTGCCAGCAGCTTAAAGTTTAGCGGGATTAGGAATGAGCAGTTCTTC. Full variable domain (remainder filled in from reference TRBV7-3 and TRBJ2-1): GAGVSQTPSNKVTEKGKYVELRCDPISGHTALYWYRQSLGQGPEFLIYFQGTGAADDSGLPNDRFFAVRPEGSVSTLKIQRTERGDSAVYLCASSLKFSGIRNEQFFGPGTRLTVL.